This T cell receptor (beta chain) was retrieved from a study of Ad26.COV2.S vaccination and SARS-CoV-2 variants. Study-wide context: Doses of Ad26.COV2.S were injected into muscle once or twice, 56 days apart.

General observations from the study: Vaccine and placebo recipients had similar non-spike TCR breadth. The analyses of TCR breadth and depth may have understated the size of total T cell responses.

The treatment denotes: some 19 received Ad26.COV2.S at low or high dose, single or two shots; about 5 received placebo; per-sample allocation not given. Sampling happened 63 days after the first vaccine or placebo injection. Clones were read by immunoSEQ multiplex PCR, and TCRdb kept only the in-frame ones, dropping some. Here the sample spans fewer than 800,000 clones, more than 70% being singletons. Germline V gene lookup returns CDR1 KGHSH and CDR2 LQKENI. The CDR3 has 16 residues. With V trimmed by 3 bases and J by 8 bases, 6 bases remained unmatched. Points on this clone: Its antigen is not identified.

The sample consisted of peripheral blood, taken in a trial of Ad26.COV2.S vaccine versus placebo. The chain has TRBV18 and TRBJ1-6; 11 positions agree with TRBD1. The source of this sequence is a person between 18 and 59 years old who received the Ad26.COV2.S COVID-19 vaccine or a placebo. The CDR3 reads CASSPFWGQGDSPLHF. For the CDR3, the DNA is TGTGCCAGCTCACCGTTCTGGGGACAGGGGGATTCACCCCTCCACTTT.